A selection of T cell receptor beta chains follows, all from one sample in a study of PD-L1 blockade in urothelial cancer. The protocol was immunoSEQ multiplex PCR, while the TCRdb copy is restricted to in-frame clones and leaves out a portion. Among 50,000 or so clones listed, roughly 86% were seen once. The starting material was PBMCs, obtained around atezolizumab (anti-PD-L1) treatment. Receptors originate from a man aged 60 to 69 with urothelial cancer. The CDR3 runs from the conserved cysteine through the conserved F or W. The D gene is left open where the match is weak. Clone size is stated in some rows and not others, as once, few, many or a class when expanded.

TGTGCCAGCAGTGAAGCGGGGCTTCGGCAAGGCTACACCTTC | CASSEAGLRQGYTF | - | TRBV2 | - | TRBJ1-2
TGTGCCAGCAGTGTTCTCTCCGGGAAGTTCTCCTACGAGCAGTACTTC | CASSVLSGKFSYEQYF | - | TRBV25-1 | - | TRBJ2-7
TGTGCCATCAGTGATCCTCGTGACAGGCCGAACCTCTATGGCTACACCTTC | CAISDPRDRPNLYGYTF | - | TRBV10-3 | - | TRBJ1-2
TGTGCCTGGAGGAAACAGGGGAGCCTATCCTACGAGCAGTACTTC | CAWRKQGSLSYEQYF | TRBD1 | TRBV30 | once | TRBJ2-7
TGTGCCAGCAGCTTAGTTGTCCGGGTGTGGACCGGGGAGCTGTTTTTT | CASSLVVRVWTGELFF | - | TRBV7-8 | - | TRBJ2-2
TGTGCCAGTAGTATAGGGGGGGGACACCAAGAGACCCAGTACTTC | CASSIGGGHQETQYF | TRBD2 | TRBV19 | - | TRBJ2-5
TGCAGCGTAGTGAAGGGGGCTTTAGGTAATGGCTACACCTTC | CSVVKGALGNGYTF | TRBD1 | TRBV29-1 | - | TRBJ1-2
TGTGCCAGCATGCGGGCCGGTGGCTACACCTTC | CASMRAGGYTF | - | TRBV28 | - | TRBJ1-2
TGTGCCAGCAGCGCACTAGCGGGGTCCACAGATACGCAGTATTTT | CASSALAGSTDTQYF | TRBD2 | TRBV11-3 | - | TRBJ2-3
TGTGCCAGCAGCTTGCCCGGGGTCGGCTACGAGCAGTACTTC | CASSLPGVGYEQYF | - | TRBV7-2 | once | TRBJ2-7
TGTGCCAGCAGCTTGTCGGTGTATGGCAGGGAAGCTTTCTTT | CASSLSVYGREAFF | - | TRBV5-4 | - | TRBJ1-1
TGTGCCAGCTCACATATCGACAGGGCTAACTATGGCTACACCTTC | CASSHIDRANYGYTF | TRBD1 | TRBV18 | - | TRBJ1-2
TGTGCCAGCAGCCAGGAGCAGGGTTCGAACTATCGCTACACCTTC | CASSQEQGSNYRYTF | - | TRBV7-9 | - | TRBJ1-2
TGTGCCAGCAGCCCCAGCGGGGGGACTAACAATGAGCAGTTCTTC | CASSPSGGTNNEQFF | TRBD2 | TRBV11-2 | once | TRBJ2-1
TGTGCCAGCAGTGGAGGATCCTTAACCGGGGAGCTGTTTTTT | CASSGGSLTGELFF | - | TRBV27 | - | TRBJ2-2
TGTGCCAGCAGCCTCCGGGACAGGGTGTCCTCTGGGGCCAACGTCCTGACTTTC | CASSLRDRVSSGANVLTF | TRBD1 | TRBV7-8 | - | TRBJ2-6
TGTGCCAGTAGCTACAGGGCACTGGATTCACCCCTCCACTTT | CASSYRALDSPLHF | - | TRBV19 | - | TRBJ1-6
TGTGCCACCAGCAGAGACGTGAGGACAGGGGTAGGCTACACCTTC | CATSRDVRTGVGYTF | TRBD1 | TRBV15 | - | TRBJ1-2
TGTGCCAGCAGTTACTTGGCAGGGGAAATCAATGAGCAGTTCTTC | CASSYLAGEINEQFF | - | TRBV6-5 | once | TRBJ2-1
TGCGCCAGCAGCCCTAACACCGGGGAGCTGTTTTTT | CASSPNTGELFF | - | TRBV4-1 | few | TRBJ2-2
TGTGCCAGCAGCTTGGAGGGGAACTTGGGGAAGAGCTACACCTTC | CASSLEGNLGKSYTF | - | TRBV5-4 | - | TRBJ1-2
TGTGCCAGCAGCTTAGGGGGGGGGTCGAGGGACACTGAAGCTTTCTTT | CASSLGGGSRDTEAFF | - | TRBV7-9 | - | TRBJ1-1
TGCGCCAGCAGTGAGACGACTGACTCCTACGAGCAGTACTTC | CASSETTDSYEQYF | - | TRBV10-1 | - | TRBJ2-7
TGTGCCAGCAGTTCCTCGGGACAGGGGAGAGAGACCCAGTACTTC | CASSSSGQGRETQYF | TRBD1 | TRBV28 | - | TRBJ2-5
TGTGCCAGCAGCTTAGCCCTAGGTCCCCTCCACTTT | CASSLALGPLHF | - | TRBV7-9 | - | TRBJ1-6
TGTGCCAGCAGCCCCGGGACTACCCGCAGCACAGATACGCAGTATTTT | CASSPGTTRSTDTQYF | TRBD2 | TRBV5-4 | - | TRBJ2-3
TGTGCCAGCGGACGCCAGGGGGGTTTGCCAGAGACCCAGTACTTC | CASGRQGGLPETQYF | - | TRBV5-4 | - | TRBJ2-5
TGCAGCGCCCTATCCGGGACAGTAAGCACAGATACGCAGTATTTT | CSALSGTVSTDTQYF | TRBD1 | TRBV29-1 | - | TRBJ2-3
TGTGCCTGGAATGAACGGCTGGGGGGGGTCTATGGCTACACCTTC | CAWNERLGGVYGYTF | - | TRBV30 | once | TRBJ1-2
TGCGTCAGCAGCAAGGACAGCCTGAACACTGAAGCTTTCTTT | CVSSKDSLNTEAFF | - | TRBV5-1 | - | TRBJ1-1
TGTGCTAGCAGCTGGGCGGGGGATGATACGCAGTATTTT | CASSWAGDDTQYF | TRBD2 | TRBV7-7 | - | TRBJ2-3
TGCGCCAGCAGCTTACTAGCCGAAAGCACAGATACGCAGTATTTT | CASSLLAESTDTQYF | - | TRBV5-1 | - | TRBJ2-3
TGTGCCAGCAGTTTCAGGGTTTATAATTCACCCCTCCACTTT | CASSFRVYNSPLHF | - | TRBV27 | - | TRBJ1-6
TGTGCCAGCGTATTACGGGATGGTGAGCAGTTCTTC | CASVLRDGEQFF | - | TRBV2 | - | TRBJ2-1
TGTGCCAGTAGTTCACTACTGTTGGCTAATGAAAAACTGTTTTTT | CASSSLLLANEKLFF | - | TRBV19 | - | TRBJ1-4
TGTGCCAGCAGTGGACTAGCGGGGGGGCAAGAGACCCAGTACTTC | CASSGLAGGQETQYF | TRBD2 | TRBV6-1 | - | TRBJ2-5
TGTGCCAGCAGTGAATTAGAGCGGGAGAGCACAGATACGCAGTATTTT | CASSELERESTDTQYF | TRBD2 | TRBV25-1 | - | TRBJ2-3
TGTGCCAGCAGCTTCGATACAGGCTCTGGAAACACCATATATTTT | CASSFDTGSGNTIYF | - | TRBV5-4 | once | TRBJ1-3
TGTGCCAGCAGGACAGGGGGCTCTGGCTACACCTTC | CASRTGGSGYTF | TRBD1 | TRBV27 | few | TRBJ1-2
TGCGCCAGCAGCAGAATTGGCACTAATGAAAAACTGTTTTTT | CASSRIGTNEKLFF | - | TRBV5-1 | - | TRBJ1-4
TGTGCCAGCAGCTTGGCCCAAAAGACAGGGGGCAGTGGCTACACCTTC | CASSLAQKTGGSGYTF | TRBD1 | TRBV5-4 | - | TRBJ1-2
TGTGCCAGTAGTCGACAGGGTGAGCTGTACGAGCAGTACTTC | CASSRQGELYEQYF | TRBD1 | TRBV19 | few | TRBJ2-7
TGTGCCAGCAGAGACGGACTAGCGGGAGGATTTTACAATGAGCAGTTCTTC | CASRDGLAGGFYNEQFF | TRBD2 | TRBV2 | - | TRBJ2-1
TGTGCCAGCAGTTTATCCAGGGCCTACCCTGCCTATTTT | CASSLSRAYPAYF | - | TRBV27 | - | TRBJ1-1
TGTGCCAGCAGCCAACGTGTAGCGGGTCCCACAGATACGCAGTATTTT | CASSQRVAGPTDTQYF | TRBD2 | TRBV14 | - | TRBJ2-3
TGTGCCAGCAGCTTAGTTGGCGGGGGAGTCCACGAGCAGTACTTC | CASSLVGGGVHEQYF | TRBD2 | TRBV7-9 | - | TRBJ2-7
TGCGCCAGCAGCTTGGTTGGGACAGTGAACACTGAAGCTTTCTTT | CASSLVGTVNTEAFF | TRBD1 | TRBV5-1 | - | TRBJ1-1
TGTGCCAGCAGCAAACCCATCTCGACAGGGGCCTATGGCTACACCTTC | CASSKPISTGAYGYTF | - | TRBV21-1 | - | TRBJ1-2
TGTGCCAGCAGCTCAGGGACAGGGGTGAATTCACCCCTCCACTTT | CASSSGTGVNSPLHF | TRBD1 | TRBV6-5 | - | TRBJ1-6
TGTGCCAGCAGCCCTAGCGGACGTACAGATACGCAGTATTTT | CASSPSGRTDTQYF | TRBD2 | TRBV7-2 | once | TRBJ2-3